This entry is about one T cell receptor (beta chain). No antigen is known for it. This record belongs to a study of CD8 T cells in ankylosing spondylitis. General study points: A number of the motif variants had already been described in reactive arthritis synovial fluid and blood. Clones tied to disease were said to be significantly enriched in matched ankylosing spondylitis synovial fluid. Ankylosing spondylitis blood appeared to carry a characteristic TCR beta motif of roughly 8 highly homologous variants. The authors found the disease-linked clones to be CD8+ and relatively rare in peripheral blood.

The CDR3 is 13 residues long. Trimming stripped 7 bases from V and 1 base from J, with 10 bases between. With molecular barcodes, quantitative 5'-RACE was used to make the TCR beta libraries. TCRdb re-called the 5' RACE reads with MiXCR, one entry per CDR3 protein. The data show 500,000 to 550,000 distinct CDR3 sequences, approximately 12% seen once. The clonotype comes from a male donor with ankylosing spondylitis. The rearrangement links TRBV12-3 or TRBV12-4 to TRBJ1-1; no firm D call. Sequenced material: blood, either unsorted or a sorted T cell fraction (not recorded which). The CDR3 sequence is CASTKGPNTEAFF. The CDR3 DNA sequence: TGTGCCAGCACTAAAGGCCCGAACACTGAAGCTTTCTTT.